Below, 13 T cell receptor beta chains from the same sample are listed, as sequenced in a study of type 1 and type 2 diabetes patients. Amplification started from genomic DNA. The TCR beta CDR3 region was amplified using 30 forward and 13 reverse primers. TCRdb re-called the multiplex PCR reads with MiXCR, one entry per CDR3 protein. The table records 280,000 or so distinct CDR3 sequences, around 47% of them present only once. Specimen: peripheral blood mononuclear cells (PBMCs). These receptors were obtained from a man younger than 35 with type 2 diabetes.

This clonotype was seen only once. The chain couples TRBV9 to TRBJ2-5; 8 bases map to TRBD1. Germline V CDR1 and CDR2: SGDLS, YYNGEE. After removal of 0 bases from V and 4 bases from J, the junction contained 2 bases not matched to a gene. This CDR3 has 14 residues. CDR3 region: CASSVGRGPETQYF. The CDR3 nucleotides are TGTGCCAGCAGCGTAGGCAGGGGGCCAGAGACCCAGTACTTC.

This clonotype was detected only a few times. The V and J genes are TRBV24-1 and TRBJ1-4, with D maybe TRBD1 (5 bases). Germline V gene sequence: CDR1 KGHDR, CDR2 SFDVKD. This CDR3 contains 14 residues. With 0 bases removed from V and 8 bases from J, the gap between germline ends came to 9 bases. In nucleotides, the CDR3 is TGTGCCACCAGTGATTTGAGGTGGGGGGAAAAACTGTTTTTT. It yields the protein CATSDLRWGEKLFF.

The table lists this clonotype with a few counts. The chain employs TRBV5-1 and TRBJ1-4; 8 bases are a match to TRBD1. The CDR3 loop spans 16 amino acids. V lost 2 bases, J lost 3 bases, and 6 bases stayed unmatched. Germline V gene lookup returns CDR1 SGHRS and CDR2 YFSETQ. CDR3 nucleotide sequence: TGCGCCAGCAGCTTCAATCCACAGGGGGCTAATGAAAAACTGTTTTTT. Its translation is CASSFNPQGANEKLFF. The full variable domain, rest sourced from reference TRBV5-1 and TRBJ1-4, is KAGVTQTPRYLIKTRGQQVTLSCSPISGHRSVSWYQQTPGQGLQFLFEYFSETQRNKGNFPGRFSGRQFSNSRSEMNVSTLELGDSALYLCASSFNPQGANEKLFFGSGTQLSVL.

This chain links TRBV14 with TRBJ2-5; no firm D call. Germline V CDR1 and CDR2: SGHDN, FVKESK. The length of the CDR3 is 13 residues. Between the trimmed V and J ends, which lost 1 base and 5 bases, there was a span of 8 bases. The CDR3 sequence is CASSQGVFETQYF. DNA for the CDR3: TGTGCCAGCAGCCAAGGTGTTTTTGAGACCCAGTACTTC.

The gene calls are TRBV19 and TRBJ2-5; 13 bases match TRBD2. Germline V gene lookup returns CDR1 LNHDA and CDR2 SQIVND (reference sequence). This CDR3 region has 17 residues. Trimming removed 5 bases from V and 2 bases from J; junction bases left unmatched: 8. The CDR3 protein is CASSARTSGRVQETQYF. In DNA, the CDR3 is TGTGCCAGTAGTGCCAGGACTAGCGGGAGAGTACAAGAGACCCAGTACTTC.

This clonotype was observed a few times. The chain links TRBV20-1 to TRBJ1-2, with D possibly TRBD1 on 6 matching bases. The CDR3 runs to 12 residues. Trimming took off 4 bases at V and 3 bases at J, with 9 bases between the two ends. CDR1 DFQATT and CDR2 SNEGSKA come from the germline V gene (reference sequence). This CDR3 reads CSATQGHYGYTF. CDR3 nucleotide sequence: TGCAGTGCTACCCAGGGGCACTATGGCTACACCTTC.

The V and J genes are TRBV14 and TRBJ2-3, with D possibly TRBD1 on 6 matching bases. The CDR3 is 16 residues long. CDR1 is SGHDN and CDR2 is FVKESK in the germline V gene. The V gene lost 4 bases and the J gene lost 5 bases, with 19 bases spanning the gap. In DNA, the CDR3 is TGTGCCAGCAGCCGCCCGGGTAACAGGGTGGTAGATACGCAGTATTTT. This sequence encodes CASSRPGNRVVDTQYF.

V gene TRBV19 combines with J gene TRBJ1-4, with 7 bases identical to TRBD1. This CDR3 spans 14 amino acids. Germline CDR1 reads LNHDA; CDR2 reads SQIVND (reference sequence). The trim removed 10 bases at V and 4 bases at J, leaving 9 bases unmatched. The CDR3 DNA reads TGTGCCACGCAAGGGACAGCTCTTAATGAAAAACTGTTTTTT. It is translated as CATQGTALNEKLFF.

The V gene is TRBV5-1, the J gene TRBJ1-4; 9 nucleotides line up with TRBD1. The V gene's germline CDR1 is SGHRS and CDR2 YFSETQ. V was clipped by 5 bases and J by 7 bases; unmatched bases: 6. The CDR3 extends over 14 amino acids. The CDR3 DNA reads as TGCGCCAGCAGACCAGACAGGGGGTTTGAAAAACTGTTTTTT. Its protein product is CASRPDRGFEKLFF.

This clonotype was picked up a small number of times. The chain carries TRBV19 and TRBJ1-5; 7 bases line up with TRBD1. V gave up 9 bases and J gave up 6 bases; unmatched junction bases: 8. This CDR3 spans 13 amino acids. Germline V gene lookup returns CDR1 LNHDA and CDR2 SQIVND (reference sequence). CDR3: CAREGARSQPQHF. In DNA form, the CDR3 reads TGTGCCAGGGAGGGGGCTCGTTCTCAGCCCCAGCATTTT.

CDR3 residues: CASSDLRLATTYNEQFF. The CDR3 DNA reads TGTGCCAGCAGTGACCTACGACTAGCGACCACCTACAATGAGCAGTTCTTC. The genes are TRBV19 and TRBJ2-1; 8 bases align to TRBD2. Per the germline V gene, CDR1 is LNHDA and CDR2 is SQIVND (reference sequence). This CDR3 region has 17 residues. The V segment lost 9 bases and the J segment 2 bases; nucleotides outside the gene matches: 15.

J is TRBJ2-7 and V is TRBV30; possibly TRBD1 for D (6 bases). The CDR3 totals 18 residues. Germline CDR1 and CDR2: GTSNPN and SVGIG (reference sequence). The V end was cut by 5 bases, the J end by 0 bases, with 26 bases between. CDR3 DNA: TGTGCCTGGGACCTGACCCACAACAGGGACCATCACTCCTACGAGCAGTACTTC. It specifies CAWDLTHNRDHHSYEQYF.

This clonotype showed up many times. The DNA for the CDR3 is TGTGCCAGCAGTTTTCGGGACACTGAAGCTTTCTTT. Protein: CASSFRDTEAFF. The V gene is TRBV28, the J gene TRBJ1-1; D not resolved. From germline, CDR1 is MDHEN and CDR2 SYDVKM. This CDR3 region has 12 residues. Trimming left V 3 bases short and J 3 bases short, with 5 bases between. Complete variable domain (other parts from reference TRBV28 and TRBJ1-1): DVKVTQSSRYLVKRTGEKVFLECVQDMDHENMFWYRQDPGLGLRLIYFSYDVKMKEKGDIPEGYSVSREKKERFSLILESASTNQTSMYLCASSFRDTEAFFGQGTRLTVV.